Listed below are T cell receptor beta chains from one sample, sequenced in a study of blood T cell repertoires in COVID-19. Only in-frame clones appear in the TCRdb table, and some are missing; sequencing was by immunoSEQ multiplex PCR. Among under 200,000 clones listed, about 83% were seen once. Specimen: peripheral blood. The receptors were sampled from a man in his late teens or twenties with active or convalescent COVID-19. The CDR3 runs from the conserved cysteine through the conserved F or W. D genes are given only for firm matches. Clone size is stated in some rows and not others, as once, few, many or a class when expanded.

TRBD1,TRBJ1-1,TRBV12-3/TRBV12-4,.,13,CASRLLAGGEAFF,TGTGCCAGCAGGCTACTCGCAGGGGGCGAAGCTTTCTTT
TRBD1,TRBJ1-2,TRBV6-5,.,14,CASFYRDRGLGYTF,TGTGCCAGTTTTTACCGGGACAGGGGGCTTGGCTACACCTTC
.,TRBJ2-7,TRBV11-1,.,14,CASSQKTGSYEQYF,TGTGCCAGCAGCCAAAAGACAGGTAGCTACGAGCAGTACTTC
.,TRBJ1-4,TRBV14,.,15,CASSPYSGGNEKLFF,TGTGCCAGCAGCCCTTACTCGGGGGGAAATGAAAAACTGTTTTTT
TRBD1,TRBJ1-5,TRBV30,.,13,CASRDRGRGPQHF,TGTGCCTCGAGGGACAGGGGGAGAGGGCCCCAGCATTTT
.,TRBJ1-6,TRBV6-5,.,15,CASKEGSDYNSPLHF,TGTGCCAGCAAGGAGGGGAGTGACTATAATTCACCCCTCCACTTT
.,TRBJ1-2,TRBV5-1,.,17,CASSPALGGTGGSGYTF,TGCGCCAGCAGCCCCGCCCTGGGGGGGACCGGAGGGTCTGGCTACACCTTC
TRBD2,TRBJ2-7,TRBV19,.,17,CASSPWGSGRNKAEQYF,TGTGCCAGTAGTCCCTGGGGTAGCGGGAGAAATAAGGCAGAGCAGTACTTC
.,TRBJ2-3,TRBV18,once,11,CASRDGDTQYF,TGTGCCAGCCGTGACGGGGATACGCAGTATTTT
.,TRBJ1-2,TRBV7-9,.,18,CASRPGAGQPIGDYGYTF,TGTGCCAGCAGGCCAGGGGCAGGACAGCCCATCGGGGACTATGGCTACACCTTC
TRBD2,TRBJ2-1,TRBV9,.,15,CASSVAGGGYNEQFF,TGTGCCAGCAGCGTAGCTGGGGGGGGCTACAATGAGCAGTTCTTC
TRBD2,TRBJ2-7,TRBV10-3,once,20,CAISPMRLAGGRVGAYEQYF,TGTGCCATCAGTCCTATGCGACTAGCGGGGGGGCGTGTGGGAGCCTACGAGCAGTACTTC
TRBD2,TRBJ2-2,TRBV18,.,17,CASSPRVLAGETGELFF,TGTGCCAGCTCACCGAGGGTGCTAGCGGGAGAAACCGGGGAGCTGTTTTTT
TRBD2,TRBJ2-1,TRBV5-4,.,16,CASSLGRLALVNEQFF,TGTGCCAGCAGCTTGGGGAGACTAGCTTTAGTCAATGAGCAGTTCTTC
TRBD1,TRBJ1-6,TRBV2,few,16,CASSQSGQGTNSPLHF,TGTGCCAGCAGCCAATCGGGACAGGGGACGAATTCACCCCTCCACTTT
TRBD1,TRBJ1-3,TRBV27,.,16,CASTRTGTFAGNTIYF,TGTGCCAGCACTCGGACAGGGACTTTCGCTGGAAACACCATATATTTT
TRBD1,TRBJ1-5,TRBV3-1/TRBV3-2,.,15,CASSQDQGAYQPQHF,TGTGCCAGCAGCCAAGATCAGGGGGCGTACCAGCCCCAGCATTTT
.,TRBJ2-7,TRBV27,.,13,CASSWAGSYEQYF,TGTGCCAGCAGTTGGGCGGGCTCCTACGAGCAGTACTTC
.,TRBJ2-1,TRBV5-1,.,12,CASSLGGHEQFF,TGCGCCAGCAGCTTGGGGGGGCATGAGCAGTTCTTC
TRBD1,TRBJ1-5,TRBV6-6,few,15,CASRPRRGAWQPQHF,TGTGCCAGCAGGCCCCGCAGGGGGGCCTGGCAGCCCCAGCATTTT
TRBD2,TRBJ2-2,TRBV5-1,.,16,CASSLNPAGGTGELFF,TGCGCCAGCAGCTTGAATCCAGCGGGGGGAACCGGGGAGCTGTTTTTT
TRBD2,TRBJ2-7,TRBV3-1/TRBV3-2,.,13,CASSQAVRGEQYF,TGTGCCAGCAGCCAGGCCGTGCGGGGGGAGCAGTACTTC
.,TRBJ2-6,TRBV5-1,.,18,CASSPSWAAGSGANVLTF,TGCGCCAGCAGCCCCTCTTGGGCAGCCGGCTCTGGGGCCAACGTCCTGACTTTC
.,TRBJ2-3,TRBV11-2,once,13,CASSGLTTDTQYF,TGTGCCAGCAGCGGACTTACCACAGATACGCAGTATTTT
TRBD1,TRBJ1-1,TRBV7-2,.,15,CASSLTDRGRTEAFF,TGTGCCAGCAGCTTAACTGACAGGGGGCGAACTGAAGCTTTCTTT
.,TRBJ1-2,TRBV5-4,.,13,CASRAKENYGYTF,TGTGCCAGCAGAGCCAAAGAAAACTATGGCTACACCTTC
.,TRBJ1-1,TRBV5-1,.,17,CASSLLLAGRVGTEAFF,TGCGCCAGCAGCTTGTTACTTGCGGGTAGGGTAGGCACTGAAGCTTTCTTT
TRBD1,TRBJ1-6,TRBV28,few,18,CASSPTSPGTGSGSPLHF,TGTGCCAGCAGTCCCACCAGTCCCGGGACAGGGTCCGGTTCACCCCTCCACTTT
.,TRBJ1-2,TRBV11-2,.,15,CASSHAGTGTYGYTF,TGTGCCAGCAGCCACGCGGGAACAGGCACCTATGGCTACACCTTC
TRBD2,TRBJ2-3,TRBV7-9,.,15,CASNKAGGGTDTQYF,TGTGCCAGCAACAAAGCGGGGGGAGGCACAGATACGCAGTATTTT
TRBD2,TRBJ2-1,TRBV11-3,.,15,CASSSGLAGVDEQFF,TGTGCCAGCAGCTCGGGACTAGCGGGAGTCGATGAGCAGTTCTTC
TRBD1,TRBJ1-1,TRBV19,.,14,CASSIVAGGYEAFF,TGTGCCAGTAGTATAGTAGCAGGGGGCTATGAAGCTTTCTTT
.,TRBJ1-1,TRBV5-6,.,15,CASSLHHVENTEAFF,TGTGCCAGCAGCTTGCATCACGTAGAGAACACTGAAGCTTTCTTT
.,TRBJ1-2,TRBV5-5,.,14,CASHSSGSADGYTF,TGTGCCAGCCATTCATCTGGGTCGGCGGATGGCTACACCTTC
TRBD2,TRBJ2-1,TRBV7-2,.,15,CASSLVSSGIYEQFF,TGTGCCAGCAGCTTAGTGTCTAGCGGGATTTATGAGCAGTTCTTC
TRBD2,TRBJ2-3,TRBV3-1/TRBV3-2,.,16,CASSRGLGPRTDTQYF,TGTGCCAGCAGCCGCGGACTAGGTCCGCGCACAGATACGCAGTATTTT
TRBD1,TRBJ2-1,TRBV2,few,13,CASRWDRDNEQFF,TGTGCCAGCAGATGGGACAGAGACAATGAGCAGTTCTTC
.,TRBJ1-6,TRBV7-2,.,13,CASSAGQNSPLHF,TGTGCCAGCAGCGCCGGACAGAATTCACCCCTCCACTTT
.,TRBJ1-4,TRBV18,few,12,CASSPSGEKLFF,TGTGCCAGCTCACCATCCGGGGAAAAACTGTTTTTT
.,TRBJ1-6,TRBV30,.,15,CAWSARISYNSPLHF,TGTGCCTGGAGTGCCCGTATCTCCTATAATTCACCCCTCCACTTT
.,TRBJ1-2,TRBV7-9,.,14,CASSLARTGYGYTF,TGTGCCAGCAGCTTAGCGAGAACAGGCTATGGCTACACCTTC
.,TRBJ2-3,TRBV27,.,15,CASSPLREVTDTQYF,TGTGCCAGCAGTCCCCTCAGGGAGGTCACAGATACGCAGTATTTT
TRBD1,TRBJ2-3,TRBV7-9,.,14,CALSDLRGSDTQYF,TGTGCCTTAAGTGATCTCAGGGGGTCAGATACGCAGTATTTT